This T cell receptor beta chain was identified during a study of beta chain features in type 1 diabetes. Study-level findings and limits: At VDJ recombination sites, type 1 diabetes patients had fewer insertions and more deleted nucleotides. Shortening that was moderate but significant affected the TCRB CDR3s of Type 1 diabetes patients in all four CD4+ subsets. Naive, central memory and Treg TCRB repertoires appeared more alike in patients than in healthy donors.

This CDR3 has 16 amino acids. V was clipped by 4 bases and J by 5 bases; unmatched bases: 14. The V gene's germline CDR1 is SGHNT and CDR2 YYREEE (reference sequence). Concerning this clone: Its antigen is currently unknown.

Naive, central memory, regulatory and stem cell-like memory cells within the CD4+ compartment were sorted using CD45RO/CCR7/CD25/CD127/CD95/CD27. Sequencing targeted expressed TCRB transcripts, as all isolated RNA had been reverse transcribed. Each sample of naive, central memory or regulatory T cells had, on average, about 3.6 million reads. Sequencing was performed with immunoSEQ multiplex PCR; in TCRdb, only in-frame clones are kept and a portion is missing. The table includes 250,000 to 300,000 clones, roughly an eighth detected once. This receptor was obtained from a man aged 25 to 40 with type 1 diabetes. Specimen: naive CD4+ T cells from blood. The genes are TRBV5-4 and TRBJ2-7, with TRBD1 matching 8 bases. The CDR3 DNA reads TGTGCCAGCAGCATAGACCCCGGGACAGGTGCCCACGAGCAGTACTTC. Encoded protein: CASSIDPGTGAHEQYF.